The rows below give T cell receptor beta chains drawn from one sample of a study of blood T cell repertoires in COVID-19. Measured with immunoSEQ multiplex PCR; TCRdb has only the in-frame clones, and not every one. The sample contains some 51,000 clones, 90% of which appear only once. Material for sequencing was peripheral blood. These receptors originate from a man aged 40-55 years with acute or convalescent COVID-19. Each CDR3 is given with its conserved first and last residue. A D gene is named only where the DNA matches it firmly. Some rows mark clone size as missing; the rest say once, few, many or name a class of expanded clone.

d_gene: TRBD1; abundance: .; v_gene: TRBV7-2; j_gene: TRBJ1-3; CDR3aa: CASSPQGGLGNTIYF; CDR3nt: TGTGCCAGCAGCCCACAGGGGGGGCTTGGAAACACCATATATTTT
d_gene: .; abundance: .; v_gene: TRBV27; j_gene: TRBJ1-5; CDR3aa: CASTPQGGRGQPQHF; CDR3nt: TGTGCCAGCACCCCACAGGGAGGGAGAGGCCAGCCCCAGCATTTT
d_gene: .; abundance: .; v_gene: TRBV4-3; j_gene: TRBJ2-1; CDR3aa: CASSQAWGQGFGNEQFF; CDR3nt: TGCGCCAGCAGCCAAGCATGGGGCCAGGGGTTCGGCAATGAGCAGTTCTTC
d_gene: TRBD2; abundance: once; v_gene: TRBV10-3; j_gene: TRBJ2-1; CDR3aa: CAISESSSGGEQFF; CDR3nt: TGTGCCATCAGTGAGTCGTCTAGCGGAGGGGAGCAGTTCTTC
d_gene: TRBD1; abundance: .; v_gene: TRBV30; j_gene: TRBJ1-1; CDR3aa: CAWSAGTGYVTEAFF; CDR3nt: TGTGCCTGGAGTGCCGGGACAGGGTATGTCACTGAAGCTTTCTTT
d_gene: TRBD2; abundance: .; v_gene: TRBV14; j_gene: TRBJ2-1; CDR3aa: CASSQGARIAGYYNEQFF; CDR3nt: TGTGCCAGCAGCCAAGGGGCCCGGATAGCGGGATACTACAATGAGCAGTTCTTC
d_gene: .; abundance: .; v_gene: TRBV6-5; j_gene: TRBJ1-2; CDR3aa: CASSPQGGYGYTF; CDR3nt: TGTGCCAGCAGTCCACAGGGTGGGTATGGCTACACCTTC
d_gene: .; abundance: .; v_gene: TRBV19; j_gene: TRBJ2-1; CDR3aa: CASSIDQAVYNEQFF; CDR3nt: TGTGCCAGTAGTATAGATCAGGCAGTATACAATGAGCAGTTCTTC
d_gene: TRBD1; abundance: .; v_gene: TRBV28; j_gene: TRBJ2-7; CDR3aa: CASSSPGGAPYEQYF; CDR3nt: TGTGCCAGCAGTTCCCCAGGGGGTGCCCCCTACGAGCAGTACTTC
d_gene: TRBD2; abundance: .; v_gene: TRBV29-1; j_gene: TRBJ2-1; CDR3aa: CSVKLAAYNEQFF; CDR3nt: TGCAGCGTAAAACTAGCGGCTTACAATGAGCAGTTCTTC
d_gene: .; abundance: once; v_gene: TRBV14; j_gene: TRBJ1-4; CDR3aa: CASSQGLREKLFF; CDR3nt: TGTGCCAGCAGCCAAGGTCTACGGGAAAAACTGTTTTTT
d_gene: TRBD2; abundance: .; v_gene: TRBV30; j_gene: TRBJ2-7; CDR3aa: CAWRRLSGSAYEQYF; CDR3nt: TGTGCCTGGAGAAGACTTAGCGGGAGTGCCTACGAGCAGTACTTC
d_gene: .; abundance: .; v_gene: TRBV24-1; j_gene: TRBJ1-5; CDR3aa: CATGRSINQPQHF; CDR3nt: TGTGCCACCGGCAGAAGTATCAATCAGCCCCAGCATTTT
d_gene: .; abundance: once; v_gene: TRBV7-2; j_gene: TRBJ2-4; CDR3aa: CASGLGPQDIQYF; CDR3nt: TGTGCCAGCGGACTTGGGCCGCAGGACATTCAGTACTTC
d_gene: .; abundance: once; v_gene: TRBV15; j_gene: TRBJ1-2; CDR3aa: CATSRGQSYGYTF; CDR3nt: TGTGCCACCAGCAGAGGACAGTCCTATGGCTACACCTTC
d_gene: TRBD1; abundance: .; v_gene: TRBV18; j_gene: TRBJ1-6; CDR3aa: CASRTGSDSPLHF; CDR3nt: TGTGCCAGCCGGACAGGGTCGGATTCACCCCTCCACTTT
d_gene: TRBD1; abundance: .; v_gene: TRBV6-6; j_gene: TRBJ2-7; CDR3aa: CASSYTGQGGGEQYF; CDR3nt: TGTGCCAGCAGTTACACAGGACAGGGTGGTGGAGAGCAGTACTTC